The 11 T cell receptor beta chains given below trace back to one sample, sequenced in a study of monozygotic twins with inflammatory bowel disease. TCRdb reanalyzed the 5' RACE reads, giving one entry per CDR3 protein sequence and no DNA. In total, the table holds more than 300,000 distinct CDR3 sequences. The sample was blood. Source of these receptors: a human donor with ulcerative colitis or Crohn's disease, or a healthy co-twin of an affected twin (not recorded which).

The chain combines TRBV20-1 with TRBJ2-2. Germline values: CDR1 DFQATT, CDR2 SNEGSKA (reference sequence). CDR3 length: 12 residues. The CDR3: CSALGLPGELFF.

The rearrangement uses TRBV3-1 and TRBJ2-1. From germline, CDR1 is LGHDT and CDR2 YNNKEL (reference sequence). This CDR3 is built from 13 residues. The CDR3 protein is CASSQDGVNEQFF.

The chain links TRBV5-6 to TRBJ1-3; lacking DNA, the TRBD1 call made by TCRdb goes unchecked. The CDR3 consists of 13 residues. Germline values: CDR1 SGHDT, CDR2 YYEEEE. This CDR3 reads CASSPPYGNTIYF.

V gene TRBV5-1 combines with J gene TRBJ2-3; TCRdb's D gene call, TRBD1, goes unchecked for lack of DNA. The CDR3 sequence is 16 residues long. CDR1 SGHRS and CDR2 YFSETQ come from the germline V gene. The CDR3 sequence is CASSPTARAPTDTQYF.

CDR3 protein: CASSLVGGGGPEAFF. The chain is built from TRBV12-3 or TRBV12-4 and TRBJ1-1. The CDR3 has 15 residues.

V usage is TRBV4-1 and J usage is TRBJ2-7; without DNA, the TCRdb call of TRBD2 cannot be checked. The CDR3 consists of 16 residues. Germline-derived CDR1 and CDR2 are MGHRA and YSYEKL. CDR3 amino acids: CASSQGDWKGPYEQYF.

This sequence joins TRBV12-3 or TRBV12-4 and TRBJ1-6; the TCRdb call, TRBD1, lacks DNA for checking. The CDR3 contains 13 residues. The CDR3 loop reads CASSKSRGRRLHF.

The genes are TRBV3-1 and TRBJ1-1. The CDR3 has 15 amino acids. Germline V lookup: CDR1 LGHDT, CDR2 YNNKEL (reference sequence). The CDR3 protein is CASSLWRARDTEAFF.

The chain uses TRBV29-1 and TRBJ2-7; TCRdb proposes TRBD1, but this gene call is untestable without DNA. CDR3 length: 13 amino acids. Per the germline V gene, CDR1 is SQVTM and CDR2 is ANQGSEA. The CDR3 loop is CSVEGGQTYEQYF.

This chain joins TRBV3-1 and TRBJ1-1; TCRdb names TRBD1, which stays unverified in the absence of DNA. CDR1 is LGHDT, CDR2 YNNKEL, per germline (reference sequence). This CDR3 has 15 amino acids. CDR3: CASSPWQGMNTEAFF.

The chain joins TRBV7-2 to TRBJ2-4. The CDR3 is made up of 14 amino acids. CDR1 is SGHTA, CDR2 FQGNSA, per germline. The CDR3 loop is CASSLAQFRDIQYF.